The TCR beta chain under discussion was sequenced for a study of post-analysis software for immune sequencing data (dated by TCRdb to the mid-2010s). The study in broad terms: The recorded disease courses included relapsing-remitting, secondary progressive and progressive-relapsing multiple sclerosis, and some patients had no subtype annotation. A subset of samples was prepared in parallel using single-end sample barcoding, then pooled and co-amplified after Illumina adapter ligation. The patient repertoires were set against 10 or so previously published healthy control repertoires from donors whose ages ranged from roughly 6 to 27 years.

This clonotype turned up a few times. Its antigen is unknown. No base quality values were provided; no much bigger clone lies one nucleotide off. TCR beta repertoires were profiled from peripheral blood of 10 to 15 young patients with multiple sclerosis to demonstrate the VDJtools post-analysis software. The patients with multiple sclerosis were children and adolescents between about 6 and 15 years of age. What the work shows at the level of the full study, not this receptor alone: Strong co-clustering of samples prepared in the same batch was shown by direct clustering with F measure, prompting a batch-effect correction. Compared with controls, multiple sclerosis patients had significantly lower normalized Chao1 diversity, a finding suggesting substantial peripheral T-cell clonal expansion. The multiple sclerosis patient group was slightly younger than the control group. Significantly higher frequencies in patients than in controls were found for five or six TRBV segments, including TRBV5-6, TRBV5-1 and TRBV20-1.

To prepare the library, PCR was applied. Sequenced on an Illumina HiSeq 2500. Unique molecular identifiers were incorporated into TCR beta cDNA libraries to reduce PCR and sequencing biases. Approximately 500,000 cDNA molecules were obtained per 1 to 10 million input T cells, so each molecule approximated one T cell. The same protocol used for the earlier healthy control dataset was applied to prepare and sequence the patient libraries. Samples belonging to the same batch were prepared together, multiplexed and sequenced on a shared HiSeq lane. Concerning the study's data processing: MIGEC was used to process the raw barcoded reads, and molecular identifier groups with only a single read were discarded before consensus assembly and CDR3 extraction. Clonotype tables were post-analysed with VDJtools, normalizing diversity by down-sampling all datasets to the smallest sample size. To correct batch-related cross-sample contamination, repertoire overlap clustering matched CDR3 amino acid sequences but not nucleotide sequences. TCRdb reran the public reads through fastp at Q25 and MiXCR, keeping productive beta chains. Rows with one shared CDR3 protein collapse into an entry with the most common genes and DNA. The authors' filters were not applied to this entry. Here the sample has about 500,000 distinct CDR3 sequences; less than 45% occur a single time. Of the sample, roughly an eighth falls within the top ten clones.

CDR1 DFQATT and CDR2 SNEGSKA are derived from the germline V gene (reference sequence). V is shortened by 6 bases, J by 0 bases, and the region joining them spans 12 bases. The CDR3 measures 15 amino acids from cysteine to phenylalanine. Just the 45-base CDR3 DNA is kept, in frame starting at base 1. This sequence was found in a girl between 10 and 17 years old with multiple sclerosis. The sequence is built from TRBV20-1 and TRBJ1-6; 6 matching bases give a weak D call of TRBD1. The source material was blood. The nucleotide sequence reads as follows: TGCAGTGCAACGGAAGGGGGCTCCTATAATTCACCCCTCCACTTT. Its protein reads: CSATEGGSYNSPLHF.